The 4 T cell receptor beta chains below all came from one sample that was sequenced in a study of CD8 T cells in Susac syndrome (dated by TCRdb to the late 2010s). Libraries came from the immunoSEQ multiplex PCR assay. RNA was extracted using the RNeasy kit, and about 0.5 to 1 ug of the RNA was reverse transcribed with random hexamers. The public reads were quality trimmed at Q25 with fastp and then assembled into clones with MiXCR by TCRdb, keeping productive beta chains. Merged by CDR3 protein, the rows form single entries marked with the most common genes and DNA. A total of hundreds of thousands of distinct CDR3 sequences appear in this sample, over 75% of them only once. Together, the top ten hold 0.2% to 0.25% of the sample. Sequencing was carried out using CD8+ T cells from PBMCs. Receptor source: a human donor with multiple sclerosis.

In DNA, the CDR3 is TGTGCCAGCAGTCAGGGACTAGCGCCCTCCTACGAGCAGTACTTC. Protein product: CASSQGLAPSYEQYF. J is TRBJ2-7 and V is TRBV28; 10 bases fit TRBD2. This CDR3 is built from 15 residues. Looked up from germline, CDR1 is MDHEN and CDR2 is SYDVKM. V dropped 5 bases and J dropped 0; count of bases not matched to a gene: 4.

The rearrangement uses TRBV27 and TRBJ2-7, with D tentatively TRBD1 (6 bases). There are 13 residues in the CDR3. Germline V CDR1 and CDR2: MNHEY, SMNVEV (reference sequence). Trimming shortened V by 3 bases and J by 4 bases, and 10 bases separated the two germline ends. For the CDR3, the DNA is TGTGCCAGCAGTTTCCAGGGGCGGTACGAGCAGTACTTC. Amino acids: CASSFQGRYEQYF.

V is TRBV6-5 and J is TRBJ2-1, with 8 bases identical to TRBD2. This CDR3 is built from 15 residues. Looked up from germline, CDR1 is MNHEY and CDR2 is SVGAGI. The V gene end was trimmed by 6 bases and the J gene end by 6 bases; junction bases not matched to a gene: 10. The CDR3 sequence: CASRVGTRVGNEQFF. CDR3 nucleotides: TGTGCCAGCAGGGTCGGGACTAGGGTGGGCAATGAGCAGTTCTTC.

This chain uses TRBV7-9 with TRBJ2-7; D is perhaps TRBD2 (5 bases). The germline V gene encodes CDR1 SEHNR and CDR2 FQNEAQ (reference sequence). The CDR3 runs 14 residues. V was clipped by 0 bases and J by 6 bases, with 12 bases between them. CDR3 residues: CASSLAGVSLEQYF. DNA for the CDR3: TGTGCCAGCAGCTTAGCGGGAGTATCACTCGAGCAGTACTTC.